One TCR beta chain is described in this entry. As yet, its antigen is unknown. The source of the sample is a study of early stage breast cancer tumors. The germline CDR1 and CDR2 sequences are MDHEN and SYDVKM. This CDR3 region has 12 residues. The V end was cut by 2 bases, the J end by 6 bases, with 5 bases between. Overall study results and limits: In about 90% of the 16 patients, blood comparison separated tumor from normal breast. Enriched TCRB sequences shared across patients were mostly commonly generated sequences. Compared with adjacent normal breast tissue, tumors showed 2.5 to 3-fold greater T cell density and higher clonality.

Assay used: immunoSEQ multiplex PCR; TCRdb lists only in-frame clones, some missing. This table holds more than 55,000 clones, about 74% found once. This chain joins TRBV28 and TRBJ1-5; a possible D gene is TRBD1 (5 bases). Material for sequencing was blood. The receptor comes from a person under 45 with breast cancer. CDR3 loop: CASSLRGQPQHF. The CDR3 region has the DNA TGTGCCAGCAGTTTAAGGGGTCAGCCCCAGCATTTT.